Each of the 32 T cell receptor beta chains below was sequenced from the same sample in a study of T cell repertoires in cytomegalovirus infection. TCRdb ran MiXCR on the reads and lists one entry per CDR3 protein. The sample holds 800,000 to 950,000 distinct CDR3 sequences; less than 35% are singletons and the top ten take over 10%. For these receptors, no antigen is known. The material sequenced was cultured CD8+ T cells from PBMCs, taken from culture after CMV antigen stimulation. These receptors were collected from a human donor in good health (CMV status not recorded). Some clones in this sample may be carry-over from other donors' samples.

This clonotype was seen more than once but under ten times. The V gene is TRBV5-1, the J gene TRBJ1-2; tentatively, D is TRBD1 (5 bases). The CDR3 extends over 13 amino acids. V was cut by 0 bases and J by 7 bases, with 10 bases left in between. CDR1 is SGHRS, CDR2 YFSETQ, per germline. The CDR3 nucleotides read TGCGCCAGCAGCTTGGGAGGGGCCGCTGGCTACACCTTC. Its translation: CASSLGGAAGYTF.

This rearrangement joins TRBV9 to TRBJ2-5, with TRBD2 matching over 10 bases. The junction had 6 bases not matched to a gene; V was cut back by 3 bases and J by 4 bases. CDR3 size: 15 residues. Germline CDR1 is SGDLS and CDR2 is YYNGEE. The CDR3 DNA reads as TGTGCCAGCAGCGGTAGCGGGGGGCCGGGAGAGACCCAGTACTTC. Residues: CASSGSGGPGETQYF.

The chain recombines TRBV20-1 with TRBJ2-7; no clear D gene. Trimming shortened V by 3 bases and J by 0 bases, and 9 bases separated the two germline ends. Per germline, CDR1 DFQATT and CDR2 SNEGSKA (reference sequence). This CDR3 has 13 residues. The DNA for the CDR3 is TGCAGTGCTAGGGGTACATACTCCTACGAGCAGTACTTC. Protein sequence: CSARGTYSYEQYF.

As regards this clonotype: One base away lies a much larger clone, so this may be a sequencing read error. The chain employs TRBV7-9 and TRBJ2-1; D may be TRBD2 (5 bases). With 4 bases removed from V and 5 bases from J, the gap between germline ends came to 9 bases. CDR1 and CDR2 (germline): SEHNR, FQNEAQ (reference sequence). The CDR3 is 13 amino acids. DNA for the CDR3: TGTGCCAGCAGCTCGGACTCGAACAATGAGCAGTTCTTC. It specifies CASSSDSNNEQFF.

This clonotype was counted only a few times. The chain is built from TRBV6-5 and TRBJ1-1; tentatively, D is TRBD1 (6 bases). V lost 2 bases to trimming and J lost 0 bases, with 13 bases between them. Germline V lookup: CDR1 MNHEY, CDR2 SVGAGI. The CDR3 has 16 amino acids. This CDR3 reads CASSYTGLRVNTEAFF. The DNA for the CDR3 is TGTGCCAGCAGTTACACAGGGTTGAGGGTGAACACTGAAGCTTTCTTT.

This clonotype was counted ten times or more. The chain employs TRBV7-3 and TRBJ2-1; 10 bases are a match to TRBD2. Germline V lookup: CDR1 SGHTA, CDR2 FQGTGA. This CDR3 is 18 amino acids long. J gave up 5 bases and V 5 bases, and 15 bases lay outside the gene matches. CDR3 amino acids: CASSPTLAGASKNNEQFF. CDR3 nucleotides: TGTGCCAGCAGCCCCACCCTAGCGGGGGCCTCCAAAAACAATGAGCAGTTCTTC.

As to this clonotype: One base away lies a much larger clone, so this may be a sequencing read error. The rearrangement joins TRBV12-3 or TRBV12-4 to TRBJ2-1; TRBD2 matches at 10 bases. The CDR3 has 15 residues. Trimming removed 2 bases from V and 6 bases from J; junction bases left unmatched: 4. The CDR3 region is CASSLMERGGNEQFF. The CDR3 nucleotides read TGTGCCAGCAGTTTAATGGAGCGGGGGGGCAATGAGCAGTTCTTC.

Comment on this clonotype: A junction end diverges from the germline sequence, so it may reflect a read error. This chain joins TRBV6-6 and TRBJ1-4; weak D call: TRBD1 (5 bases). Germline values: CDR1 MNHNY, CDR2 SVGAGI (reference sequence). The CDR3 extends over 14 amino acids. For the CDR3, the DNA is TGTGCCAGCAGTGAGGGGCCTTGGGGTGAAAGACTGTTTTTT. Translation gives CASSEGPWGERLFF.

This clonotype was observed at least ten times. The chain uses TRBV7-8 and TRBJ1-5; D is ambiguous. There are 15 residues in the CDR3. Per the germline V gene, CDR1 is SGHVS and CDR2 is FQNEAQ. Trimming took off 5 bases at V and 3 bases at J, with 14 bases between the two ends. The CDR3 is CASSPSGNPNQPQHF. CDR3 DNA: TGTGCCAGCAGCCCTTCGGGCAATCCCAATCAGCCCCAGCATTTT.

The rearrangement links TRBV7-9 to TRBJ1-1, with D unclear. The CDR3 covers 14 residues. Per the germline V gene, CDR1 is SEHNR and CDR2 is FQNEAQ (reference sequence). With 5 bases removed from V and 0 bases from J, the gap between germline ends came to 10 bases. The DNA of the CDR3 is TGTGCCAGCAGCACGACCCCGATGAACACTGAAGCTTTCTTT. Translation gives CASSTTPMNTEAFF.

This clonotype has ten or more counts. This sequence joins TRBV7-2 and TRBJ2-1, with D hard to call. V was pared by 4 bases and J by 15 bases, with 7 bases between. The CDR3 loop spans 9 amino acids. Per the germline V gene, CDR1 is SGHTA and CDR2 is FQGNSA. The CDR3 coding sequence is TGTGCCAGCAGCTCCAGACCGTTCTTC. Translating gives CASSSRPFF.

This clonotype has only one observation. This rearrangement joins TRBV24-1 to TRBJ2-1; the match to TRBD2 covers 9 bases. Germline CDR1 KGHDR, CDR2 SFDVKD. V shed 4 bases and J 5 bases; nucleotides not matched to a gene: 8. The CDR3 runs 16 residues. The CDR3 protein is CATSDRSGGLDNEQFF. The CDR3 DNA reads TGTGCCACCAGTGACCGGAGCGGGGGGCTGGACAATGAGCAGTTCTTC.

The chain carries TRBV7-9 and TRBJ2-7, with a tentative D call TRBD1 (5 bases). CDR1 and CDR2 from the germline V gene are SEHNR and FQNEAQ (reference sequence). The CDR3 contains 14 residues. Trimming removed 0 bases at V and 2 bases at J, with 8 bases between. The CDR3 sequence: CASSLAQATYEQYF. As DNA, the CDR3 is TGTGCCAGCAGCTTAGCACAGGCGACCTACGAGCAGTACTTC.

The CDR3, as DNA: TGTGCCAGTTTCGCCGGGGAGCTGTTTTTT. Translating gives CASFAGELFF. The chain couples TRBV19 to TRBJ2-2; no clear D. The V end was cut by 8 bases, the J end by 6 bases, with 4 bases between. This CDR3 is built from 10 residues. Per the germline V gene, CDR1 is LNHDA and CDR2 is SQIVND (reference sequence).

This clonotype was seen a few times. The chain's CDR3 is CASTLELNTEAFF. CDR3 nucleotide sequence: TGTGCCAGCACCCTCGAACTGAACACTGAAGCTTTCTTT. This chain links TRBV12-3 or TRBV12-4 with TRBJ1-1; D is uncertain. The CDR3 consists of 13 residues. Trimming took off 7 bases at V and 0 bases at J, with 9 bases between the two ends.

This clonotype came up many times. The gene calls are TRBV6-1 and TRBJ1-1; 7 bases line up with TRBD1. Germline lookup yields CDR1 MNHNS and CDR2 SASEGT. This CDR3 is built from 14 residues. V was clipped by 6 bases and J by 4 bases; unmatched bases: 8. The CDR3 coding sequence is TGTGCCAGCAGCACACAACAGGGGAGCACTGAAGCTTTCTTT. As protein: CASSTQQGSTEAFF.

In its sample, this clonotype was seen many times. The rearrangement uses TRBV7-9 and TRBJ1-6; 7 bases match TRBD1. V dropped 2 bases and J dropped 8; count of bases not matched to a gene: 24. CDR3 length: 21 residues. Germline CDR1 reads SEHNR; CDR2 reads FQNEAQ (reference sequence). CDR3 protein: CASSLFVRGGRDSALYSPLHF. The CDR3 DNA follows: TGTGCCAGCAGCTTATTCGTCCGAGGGGGCCGGGACAGTGCACTTTATTCACCCCTCCACTTT.

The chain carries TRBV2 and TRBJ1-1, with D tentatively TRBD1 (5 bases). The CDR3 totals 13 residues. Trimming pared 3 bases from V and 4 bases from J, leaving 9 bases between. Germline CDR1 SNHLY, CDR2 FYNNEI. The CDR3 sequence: CASSDQGGTEAFF. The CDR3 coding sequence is TGTGCCAGCAGTGATCAGGGAGGCACTGAAGCTTTCTTT.

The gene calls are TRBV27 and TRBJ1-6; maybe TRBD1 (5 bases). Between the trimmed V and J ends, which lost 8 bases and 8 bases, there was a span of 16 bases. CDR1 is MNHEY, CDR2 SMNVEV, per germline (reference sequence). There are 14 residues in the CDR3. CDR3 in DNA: TGTGCCAGCCGGCCAGGGTTTTCGGATTCACCCCTCCACTTT. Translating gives CASRPGFSDSPLHF.

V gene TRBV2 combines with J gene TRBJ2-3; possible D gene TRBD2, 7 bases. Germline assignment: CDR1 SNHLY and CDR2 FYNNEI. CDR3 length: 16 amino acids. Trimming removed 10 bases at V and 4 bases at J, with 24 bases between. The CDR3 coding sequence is TGTGCCAAGAAGCATGCCGGGGGGCTGGTGGCAGATACGCAGTATTTT. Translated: CAKKHAGGLVADTQYF.

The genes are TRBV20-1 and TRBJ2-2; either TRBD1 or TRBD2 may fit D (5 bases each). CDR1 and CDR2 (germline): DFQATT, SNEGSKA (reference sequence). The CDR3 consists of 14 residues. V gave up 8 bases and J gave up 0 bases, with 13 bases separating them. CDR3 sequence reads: CSIRDSANTGELFF. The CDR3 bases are TGCAGTATCAGGGATAGCGCGAACACCGGGGAGCTGTTTTTT.

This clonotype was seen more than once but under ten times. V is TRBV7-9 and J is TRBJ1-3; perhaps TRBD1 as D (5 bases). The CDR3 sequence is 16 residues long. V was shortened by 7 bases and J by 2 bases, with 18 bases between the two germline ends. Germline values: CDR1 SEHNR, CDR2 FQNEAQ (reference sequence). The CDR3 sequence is CASNIRGEATGNTIYF. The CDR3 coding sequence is TGTGCCAGCAACATTCGGGGGGAAGCTACTGGAAACACCATATATTTT.

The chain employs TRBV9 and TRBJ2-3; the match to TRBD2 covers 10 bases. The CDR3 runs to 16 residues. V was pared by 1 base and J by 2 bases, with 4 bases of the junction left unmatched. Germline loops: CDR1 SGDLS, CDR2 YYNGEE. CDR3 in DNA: TGTGCCAGCAGCGTACCCAGCGGGGGGGACACAGATACGCAGTATTTT. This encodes CASSVPSGGDTDTQYF.

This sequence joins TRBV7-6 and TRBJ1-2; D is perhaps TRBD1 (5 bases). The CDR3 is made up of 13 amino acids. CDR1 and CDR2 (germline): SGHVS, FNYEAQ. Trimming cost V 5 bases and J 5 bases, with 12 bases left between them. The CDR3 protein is CASSHPGDYGYTF. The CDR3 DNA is TGTGCCAGCAGCCACCCGGGGGATTATGGCTACACCTTC.

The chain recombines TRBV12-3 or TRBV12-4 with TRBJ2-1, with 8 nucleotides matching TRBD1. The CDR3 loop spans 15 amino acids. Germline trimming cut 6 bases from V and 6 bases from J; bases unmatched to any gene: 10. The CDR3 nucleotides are TGTGCCAGCAGCTTCCGGGACAGGAGGGCCAATGAGCAGTTCTTC. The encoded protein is CASSFRDRRANEQFF.

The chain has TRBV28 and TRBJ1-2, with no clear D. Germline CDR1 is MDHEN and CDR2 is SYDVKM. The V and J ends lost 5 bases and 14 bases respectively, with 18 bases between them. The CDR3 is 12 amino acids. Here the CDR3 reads CASSPISGESTF. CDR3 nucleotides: TGTGCCAGCAGTCCTATAAGCGGGGAGAGTACCTTC.

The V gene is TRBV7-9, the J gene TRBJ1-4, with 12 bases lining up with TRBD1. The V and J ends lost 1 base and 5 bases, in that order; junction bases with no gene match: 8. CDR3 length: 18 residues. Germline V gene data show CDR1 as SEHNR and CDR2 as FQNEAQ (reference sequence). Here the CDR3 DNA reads TGTGCCAGCAGCTTAGGTCCCACGGGACAGGGGGCGAATGAAAAACTGTTTTTT. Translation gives CASSLGPTGQGANEKLFF.

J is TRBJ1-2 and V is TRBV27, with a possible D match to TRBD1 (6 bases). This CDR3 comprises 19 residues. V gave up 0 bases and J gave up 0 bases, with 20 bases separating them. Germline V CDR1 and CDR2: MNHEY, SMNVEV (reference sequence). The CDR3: CASSLSRGATGRANYGYTF. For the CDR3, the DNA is TGTGCCAGCAGTTTATCGAGGGGGGCCACAGGGAGGGCTAACTATGGCTACACCTTC.

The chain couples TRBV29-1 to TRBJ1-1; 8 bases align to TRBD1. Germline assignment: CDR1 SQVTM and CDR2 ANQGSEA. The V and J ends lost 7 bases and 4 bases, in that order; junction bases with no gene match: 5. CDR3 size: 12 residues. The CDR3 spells CSADREATEAFF. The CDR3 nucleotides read TGCAGCGCGGACAGGGAGGCCACTGAAGCTTTCTTT.

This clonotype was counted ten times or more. CDR3 DNA sequence: TGTGCCAGCAGCTTAGTCCTGGGCGCTGAAGCTTTCTTT. It encodes CASSLVLGAEAFF. This chain links TRBV11-2 with TRBJ1-1; D gene uncertain. From germline, CDR1 is SGHAT and CDR2 FQNNGV. With 1 base removed from V and 6 bases from J, the gap between germline ends came to 9 bases. This CDR3 spans 13 amino acids.

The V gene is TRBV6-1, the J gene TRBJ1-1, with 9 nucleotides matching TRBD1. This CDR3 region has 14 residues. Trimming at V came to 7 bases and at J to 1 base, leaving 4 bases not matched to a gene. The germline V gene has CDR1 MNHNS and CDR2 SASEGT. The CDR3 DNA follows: TGTGCCAGCACCTGGACAGGGGCGAACACTGAAGCTTTCTTT. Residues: CASTWTGANTEAFF.

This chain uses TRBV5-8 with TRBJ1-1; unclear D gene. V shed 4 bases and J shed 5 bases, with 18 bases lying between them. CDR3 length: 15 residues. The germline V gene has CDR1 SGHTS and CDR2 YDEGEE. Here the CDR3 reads CASSQMSSGETEAFF. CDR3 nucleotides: TGTGCCAGCAGCCAGATGTCATCCGGAGAGACTGAAGCTTTCTTT.